This T cell receptor beta chain was captured by sequencing in a study of blood T cell repertoires in COVID-19. Study context: Sites in the United States, Italy and Spain provided acute and convalescent COVID-19 samples.

In the authors' methods: Counts of nucleated cells, estimated from reference gene primer amplification, were obtained. Clones were read by immunoSEQ multiplex PCR, and TCRdb kept only the in-frame ones, dropping some. D and trimming come from the DNA, and the V and J calls and clone size come from that table. Of 40,000 to 55,000 clones in the sample, 90% were seen once. The CDR3 totals 14 residues. V lost 0 bases and J 5 bases, leaving 8 bases between the germline ends. Per germline, CDR1 LGHDT and CDR2 YNNKEL (reference sequence). The rearrangement joins TRBV3-1 (or the pseudogene TRBV3-2) to TRBJ2-1, with D possibly TRBD2 on 6 matching bases. The source material was peripheral blood. The receptor was derived from a woman of 80 years or more with acute or convalescent COVID-19. The CDR3 sequence is CASSQDERDNEQFF. The CDR3 DNA is TGTGCCAGCAGCCAAGATGAGCGGGACAATGAGCAGTTCTTC.